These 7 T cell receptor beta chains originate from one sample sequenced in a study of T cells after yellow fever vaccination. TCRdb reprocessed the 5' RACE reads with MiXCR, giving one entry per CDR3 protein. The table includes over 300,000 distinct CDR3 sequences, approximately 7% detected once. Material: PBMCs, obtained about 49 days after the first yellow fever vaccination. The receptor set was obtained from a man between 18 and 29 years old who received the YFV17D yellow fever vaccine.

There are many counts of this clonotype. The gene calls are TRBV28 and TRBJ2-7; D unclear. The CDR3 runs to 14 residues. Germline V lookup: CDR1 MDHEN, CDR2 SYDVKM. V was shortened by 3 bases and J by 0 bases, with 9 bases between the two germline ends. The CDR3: CASSFRRSSYEQYV. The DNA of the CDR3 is TGTGCCAGCAGTTTCCGGCGAAGCTCCTACGAGCAGTACGTC.

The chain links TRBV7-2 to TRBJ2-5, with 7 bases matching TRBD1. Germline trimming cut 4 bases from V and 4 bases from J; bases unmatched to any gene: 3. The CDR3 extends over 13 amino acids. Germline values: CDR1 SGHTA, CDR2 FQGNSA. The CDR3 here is CASSSRDRETQYF. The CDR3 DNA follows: TGTGCCAGCAGCTCCCGGGACAGAGAGACCCAGTACTTC.

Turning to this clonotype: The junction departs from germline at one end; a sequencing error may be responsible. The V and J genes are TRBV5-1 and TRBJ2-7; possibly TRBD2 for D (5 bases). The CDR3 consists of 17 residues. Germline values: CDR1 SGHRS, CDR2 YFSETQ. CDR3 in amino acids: CASSLGEGIMGSYEQYF. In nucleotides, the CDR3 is TGCGCCAGCAGTTTGGGAGAAGGCATAATGGGGTCCTACGAGCAGTACTTC. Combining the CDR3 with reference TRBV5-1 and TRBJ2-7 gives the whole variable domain KAGVTQTPRYLIKTRGQQVTLSCSPISGHRSVSWYQQTPGQGLQFLFEYFSETQRNKGNFPGRFSGRQFSNSRSEMNVSTLELGDSALYLCASSLGEGIMGSYEQYFGPGTRLTVT.

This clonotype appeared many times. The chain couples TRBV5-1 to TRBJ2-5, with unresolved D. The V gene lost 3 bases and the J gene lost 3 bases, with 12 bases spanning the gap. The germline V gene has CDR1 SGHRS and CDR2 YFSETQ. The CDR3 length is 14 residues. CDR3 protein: CASSSSGRKETQYF. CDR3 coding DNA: TGCGCCAGCAGCTCCTCTGGGCGGAAAGAGACCCAGTACTTC.

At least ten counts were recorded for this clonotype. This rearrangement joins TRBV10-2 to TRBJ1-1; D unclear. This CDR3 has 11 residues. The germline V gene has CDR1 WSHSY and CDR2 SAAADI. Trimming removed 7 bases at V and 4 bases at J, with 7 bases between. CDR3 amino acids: CASTGGTEAFF. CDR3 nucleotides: TGCGCCAGCACAGGCGGCACTGAAGCTTTCTTT.

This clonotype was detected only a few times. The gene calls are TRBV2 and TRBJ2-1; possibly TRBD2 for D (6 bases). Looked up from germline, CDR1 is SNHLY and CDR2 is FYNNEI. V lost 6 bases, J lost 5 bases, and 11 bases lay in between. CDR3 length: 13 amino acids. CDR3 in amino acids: CASRRDSNNEQFF. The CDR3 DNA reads TGTGCCAGCAGAAGGGACTCAAACAATGAGCAGTTCTTC.

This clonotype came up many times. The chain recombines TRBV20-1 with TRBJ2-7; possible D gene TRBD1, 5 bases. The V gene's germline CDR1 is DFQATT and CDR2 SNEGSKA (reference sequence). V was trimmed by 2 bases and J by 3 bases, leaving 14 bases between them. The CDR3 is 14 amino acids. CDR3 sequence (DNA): TGCAGTGCTAGACAGGGCCGGGCCCTCTACGAGCAGTACTTC. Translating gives CSARQGRALYEQYF.